The TCR beta chain described here comes from a study of blood T cell repertoires in COVID-19. The method was immunoSEQ multiplex PCR; TCRdb's version includes in-frame clones alone and lacks a portion of them. Among 210,000 or so clones, about 80% were seen once, and the ten largest hold less than 2%. This TCR was sampled from a man between 60 and 75 years old who had recovered from COVID-19. Input material: PBMCs or T cells enriched from blood (not recorded which).

The CDR3 DNA reads TGTGCCAGCAGTTGGAGTAGGGGACAGGGGGTCGCCGGGGAGCTGTTTTTT. Translated: CASSWSRGQGVAGELFF. The chain employs TRBV5-4 and TRBJ2-2; 11 bases line up with TRBD1. CDR1 is SGHNT, CDR2 YYREEE, per germline (reference sequence). After removal of 5 bases from V and 6 bases from J, the junction contained 12 bases not matched to a gene. The length of the CDR3 is 17 residues.